These 4 T cell receptor beta chains were all obtained from the same sample, sequenced in a study of blood T cell repertoires in COVID-19. TCRdb's table, derived via immunoSEQ multiplex PCR, lists solely in-frame clones and lacks some. The table has fewer than 450,000 clones, around 91% seen once; the top ten hold less than 3.5%. The sample comprised peripheral blood. The receptor source for this set is a woman aged 18-29 years who had recovered from COVID-19.

This chain links TRBV16 with TRBJ1-5, with no clear D. Per the germline V gene, CDR1 is KGHSY and CDR2 is FQNENV. V was clipped by 3 bases and J by 0 bases, with 15 bases between them. CDR3 length equals 17 residues. Here the CDR3 reads CASSHTTTPYSNQPQHF. The CDR3 coding sequence is TGTGCCAGCAGCCATACCACGACACCTTATAGCAATCAGCCCCAGCATTTT.

This clone was seen a handful of times. The chain employs TRBV6-2 or TRBV6-3 and TRBJ2-7; D remains ambiguous. Germline V gene data show CDR1 as MNHEY and CDR2 as SVGEGT. V gave up 5 bases and J gave up 4 bases, with 6 bases separating them. The CDR3 has 11 amino acids. This chain's CDR3 is CASSQSYEQYV. As DNA, the CDR3 is TGTGCCAGCAGTCAGTCTTACGAGCAGTACGTC.

The chain recombines TRBV5-1 with TRBJ1-5; D is perhaps TRBD1 (6 bases). CDR3 length: 18 amino acids. Trimming took off 0 bases at V and 0 bases at J, with 16 bases between the two ends. Germline V gene data show CDR1 as SGHRS and CDR2 as YFSETQ. CDR3 DNA: TGCGCCAGCAGCTTGGGTTCGGGGGGCGGAGGTAGCAATCAGCCCCAGCATTTT. This sequence encodes CASSLGSGGGGSNQPQHF.

The chain joins TRBV7-9 to TRBJ2-6, with 8 bases fitting TRBD1. Germline values: CDR1 SEHNR, CDR2 FQNEAQ (reference sequence). Trimming at V came to 5 bases and at J to 0 bases, leaving 6 bases not matched to a gene. CDR3 length: 17 amino acids. The CDR3 region is CASSEGQDYSGANVLTF. In nucleotides, the CDR3 is TGTGCCAGCAGCGAGGGACAGGACTACTCTGGGGCCAACGTCCTGACTTTC.